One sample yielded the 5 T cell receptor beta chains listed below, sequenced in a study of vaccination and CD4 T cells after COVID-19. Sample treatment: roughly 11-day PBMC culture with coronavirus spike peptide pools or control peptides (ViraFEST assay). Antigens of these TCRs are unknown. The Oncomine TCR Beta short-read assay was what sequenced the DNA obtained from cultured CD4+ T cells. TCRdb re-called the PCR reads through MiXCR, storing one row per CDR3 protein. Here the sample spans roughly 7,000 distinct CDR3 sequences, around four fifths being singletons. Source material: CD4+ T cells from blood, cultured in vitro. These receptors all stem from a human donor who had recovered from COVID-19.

CDR3 bases: TGTGCCAGCAGCCCAGCTTCCCCCATACCGAACTATGGCTACACCTTC. This encodes CASSPASPIPNYGYTF. The chain employs TRBV7-2 and TRBJ1-2; no clear D. There are 16 residues in the CDR3. Germline CDR1 reads SGHTA; CDR2 reads FQGNSA. Trimming shortened V by 5 bases and J by 2 bases, and 18 bases separated the two germline ends.

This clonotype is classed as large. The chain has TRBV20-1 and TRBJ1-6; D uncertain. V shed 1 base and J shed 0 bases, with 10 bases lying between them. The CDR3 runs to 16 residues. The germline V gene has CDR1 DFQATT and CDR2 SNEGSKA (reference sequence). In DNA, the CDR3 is TGCAGTGCTAGAGGTGTCCTAAACTCCTATAATTCACCCCTCCACTTT. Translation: CSARGVLNSYNSPLHF.

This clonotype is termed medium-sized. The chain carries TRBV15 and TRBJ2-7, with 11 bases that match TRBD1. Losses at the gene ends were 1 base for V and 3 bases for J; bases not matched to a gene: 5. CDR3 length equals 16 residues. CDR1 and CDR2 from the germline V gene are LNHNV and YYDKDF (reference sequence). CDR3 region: CATSRGDRGVVYEQYF. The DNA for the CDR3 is TGTGCCACCAGCAGAGGGGACAGGGGGGTTGTCTACGAGCAGTACTTC.

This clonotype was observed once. DNA of the CDR3: TGTGCCAGCAGGTGGGGCCGGGCCGCCCAAGAGACCCAGTACTTC. This sequence encodes CASRWGRAAQETQYF. V gene TRBV6-1 combines with J gene TRBJ2-5, with D maybe TRBD1 (5 bases). The V and J ends lost 6 bases and 1 base respectively, with 15 bases between them. The CDR3 length is 15 residues. Germline V gene lookup returns CDR1 MNHNS and CDR2 SASEGT.

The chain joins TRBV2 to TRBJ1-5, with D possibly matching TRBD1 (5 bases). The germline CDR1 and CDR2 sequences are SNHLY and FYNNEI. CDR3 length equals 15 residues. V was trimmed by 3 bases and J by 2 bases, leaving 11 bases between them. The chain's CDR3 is CASSDQGTGNQPQHF. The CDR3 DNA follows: TGTGCCAGCAGTGATCAGGGAACGGGCAATCAGCCCCAGCATTTT.